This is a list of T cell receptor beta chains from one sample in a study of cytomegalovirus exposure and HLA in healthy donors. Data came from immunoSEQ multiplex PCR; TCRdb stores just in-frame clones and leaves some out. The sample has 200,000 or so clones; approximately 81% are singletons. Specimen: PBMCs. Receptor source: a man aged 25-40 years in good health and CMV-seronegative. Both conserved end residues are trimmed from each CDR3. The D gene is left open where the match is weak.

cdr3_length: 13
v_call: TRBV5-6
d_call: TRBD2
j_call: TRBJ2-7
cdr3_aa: ASSGTSGGEYEQY

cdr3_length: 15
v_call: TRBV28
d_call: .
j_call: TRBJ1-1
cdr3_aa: ASRRWSLVLADTEAF

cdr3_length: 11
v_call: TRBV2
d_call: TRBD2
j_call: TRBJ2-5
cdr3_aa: ASSPGWGGEQY

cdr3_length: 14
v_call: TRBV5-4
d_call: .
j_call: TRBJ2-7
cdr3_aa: ASSLSGSPSSYEQY

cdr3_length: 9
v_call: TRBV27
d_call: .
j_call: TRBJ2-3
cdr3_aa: ASSARDMQY

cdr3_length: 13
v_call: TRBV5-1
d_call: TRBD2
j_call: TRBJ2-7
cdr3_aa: ASASTSGGAYEQY

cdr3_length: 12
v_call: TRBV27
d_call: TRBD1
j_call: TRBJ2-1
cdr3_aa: ASSYRDSYNEQF

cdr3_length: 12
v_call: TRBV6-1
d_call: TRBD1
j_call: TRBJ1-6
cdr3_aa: ASSVDRVGSPLH

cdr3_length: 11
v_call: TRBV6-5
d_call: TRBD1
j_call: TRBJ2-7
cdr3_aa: ASRDDRAYEQY

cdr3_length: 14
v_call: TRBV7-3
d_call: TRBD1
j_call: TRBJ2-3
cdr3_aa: ASSLWGTGGTDTQY

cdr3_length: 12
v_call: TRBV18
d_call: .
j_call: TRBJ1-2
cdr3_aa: ASSPPETNYGYT

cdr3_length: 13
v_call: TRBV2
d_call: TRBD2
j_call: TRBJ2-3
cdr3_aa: ASSEGAGGLDTQY

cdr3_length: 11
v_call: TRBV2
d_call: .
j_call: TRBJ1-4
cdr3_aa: ASFSGFNEKLF

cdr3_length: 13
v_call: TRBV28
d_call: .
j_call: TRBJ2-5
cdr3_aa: ASSFTGSRSETQY

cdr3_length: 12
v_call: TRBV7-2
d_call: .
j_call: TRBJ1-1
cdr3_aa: ASSLTSTQTEAF